The 18 T cell receptor beta chains in this list originate from one sample, sequenced in a study of cytomegalovirus exposure and HLA in healthy donors. The primer mix had 60 Vbeta and 13 Jbeta primers. Produced via immunoSEQ multiplex PCR; TCRdb's table is partial and in-frame only. Of fewer than 200,000 clones listed, 80% are singletons. The sequenced sample was PBMCs. Source of these receptors: a woman aged 45 to 65 in good health and CMV-seropositive.

This chain uses TRBV6-6 with TRBJ1-2; 9 bases agree with TRBD1. The germline V gene encodes CDR1 MNHNY and CDR2 SVGAGI (reference sequence). CDR3 length: 15 amino acids. Trimming removed 6 bases from V and 5 bases from J; junction bases left unmatched: 10. The CDR3 DNA reads TGTGCCAGCAGCCAAACACAGGGGGCGCAGTATGGCTACACCTTC. This translates into CASSQTQGAQYGYTF.

V gene TRBV6-4 combines with J gene TRBJ1-2, with D uncertain. This CDR3 is 14 amino acids long. The germline V and J ends were trimmed by 4 bases and 0 bases, with 9 bases remaining between them. From germline, CDR1 is MRHNA and CDR2 SNTAGT. CDR3 nucleotides: TGTGCCAGCAGTGCCCAGGCTTCTAACTATGGCTACACCTTC. Translating gives CASSAQASNYGYTF.

This chain joins TRBV5-1 and TRBJ2-5; tentative D call: TRBD1 (6 bases). Germline loops: CDR1 SGHRS, CDR2 YFSETQ. V was trimmed by 3 bases and J by 2 bases, leaving 17 bases between them. The CDR3 totals 16 residues. The DNA of the CDR3 is TGCGCCAGCAGCTCGTCCCCCGGGACACGGCAAGAGACCCAGTACTTC. Its translation is CASSSSPGTRQETQYF.

The rearrangement joins TRBV7-3 to TRBJ2-3, with 8 bases matching TRBD2. Germline assignment: CDR1 SGHTA and CDR2 FQGTGA. With V trimmed by 5 bases and J by 4 bases, 14 bases remained unmatched. The CDR3 covers 17 residues. The CDR3 DNA is TGTGCCAGCAGCCCGAAGAGGCGGGGGGCTACAGCAGATACGCAGTATTTT. As protein: CASSPKRRGATADTQYF.

This chain uses TRBV10-3 with TRBJ1-3; no clear D. This CDR3 contains 12 residues. In germline, CDR1 is ENHRY, CDR2 SYGVKD. Trimming removed 4 bases from V and 8 bases from J, with 9 bases in between. The CDR3 protein is CAISGLLDTIYF. CDR3 coding DNA: TGTGCCATCAGTGGTCTTCTAGACACCATATATTTT.

A single count supports this clone. The sample carries other DNA sequences with the same CDR3. The chain recombines TRBV5-1 with TRBJ1-2, with D possibly TRBD1 on 6 matching bases. The CDR3 covers 13 residues. From germline, CDR1 is SGHRS and CDR2 YFSETQ. The V end was cut by 5 bases, the J end by 4 bases, with 12 bases between. The CDR3 nucleotides are TGCGCCAGCAGTTCCACAGGGTTCTATGGCTACACCTTC. This codes for CASSSTGFYGYTF.

The table lists this clone with a count of one. This chain uses TRBV30 with TRBJ1-6, with 8 positions matching TRBD1. Germline values: CDR1 GTSNPN, CDR2 SVGIG (reference sequence). The CDR3 covers 14 residues. V lost 3 bases, J lost 10 bases, and 8 bases stayed unmatched. CDR3 coding DNA: TGTGCCTGGAGCTACTTGACAGGGGACTCACCCCTCCACTTT. Encoded protein: CAWSYLTGDSPLHF.

The chain has TRBV7-4 and TRBJ1-6; 8 positions match TRBD1. The germline V gene has CDR1 SGHVT and CDR2 SQSDAQ. The CDR3 is made up of 17 amino acids. V dropped 3 bases and J dropped 8; count of bases not matched to a gene: 12. The CDR3 here is CASSLEGRTGWDSPLHF. CDR3 sequence (DNA): TGTGCCAGCAGCTTGGAGGGGAGGACAGGGTGGGATTCACCCCTCCACTTT. The full variable domain, with the rest looked up from reference TRBV7-4 and TRBJ1-6, is GAGVSQSPRYKVAKRGRDVALRCDSISGHVTLYWYRQTLGQGSEVLTYSQSDAQRDKSGRPSGRFSAERPERSVSTLKIQRTEQGDSAVYLCASSLEGRTGWDSPLHFGNGTRLTVT.

The chain has TRBV6-5 and TRBJ2-1; 9 nucleotides agree with TRBD1. The V and J ends lost 2 bases and 6 bases, in that order; junction bases with no gene match: 8. Per germline, CDR1 MNHEY and CDR2 SVGAGI. This CDR3 is 16 amino acids long. CDR3 region: CASSYRGTGFTNEQFF. The CDR3 DNA reads TGTGCCAGCAGTTACCGAGGGACAGGGTTTACCAATGAGCAGTTCTTC.

This clone has a handful of counts. The V call is TRBV27, the J call TRBJ1-6, with 10 bases that match TRBD1. Germline assignment: CDR1 MNHEY and CDR2 SMNVEV (reference sequence). The CDR3 runs 17 residues. Trimming cost V 6 bases and J 8 bases; bases outside gene matches: 13. Here the CDR3 reads CASRRTTRGTGDSPLHF. The CDR3 bases are TGTGCCAGCAGACGGACTACACGGGGGACAGGGGATTCACCCCTCCACTTT.

This rearrangement joins TRBV5-6 to TRBJ2-7, with D possibly matching TRBD2 (6 bases). Deletions cut 6 bases from V and 5 bases from J, with 21 bases between. The V gene's germline CDR1 is SGHDT and CDR2 YYEEEE. CDR3 length: 15 residues. CDR3 in DNA: TGTGCCAGCACCCTGGGGCAGGGACTTGGGAACGAGCAGTACTTC. Translation gives CASTLGQGLGNEQYF.

J is TRBJ1-1 and V is TRBV5-1; D possibly corresponds to TRBD1 (5 bases). The V gene's germline CDR1 is SGHRS and CDR2 YFSETQ. V was clipped by 1 base and J by 2 bases, with 6 bases between them. This CDR3 has 13 amino acids. The CDR3 sequence is CASSLTGNTEAFF. The CDR3 DNA sequence: TGCGCCAGCAGCTTGACAGGTAACACTGAAGCTTTCTTT.

V gene TRBV5-1 combines with J gene TRBJ1-4; 10 bases map to TRBD1. CDR1 is SGHRS, CDR2 YFSETQ, per germline. The CDR3 length is 15 residues. Trimming took 4 bases from V and 4 from J; bases not matched to a gene: 4. The CDR3 DNA sequence: TGCGCCAGCAGCCGGGACAGGGGAGATAATGAAAAACTGTTTTTT. Encoded protein: CASSRDRGDNEKLFF.

This chain joins TRBV7-9 and TRBJ2-3; D gene uncertain. V lost 6 bases and J 4 bases, leaving 17 bases between the germline ends. Germline values: CDR1 SEHNR, CDR2 FQNEAQ (reference sequence). CDR3 size: 15 residues. CDR3 sequence reads: CASSRESISADTQYF. Written as DNA, the CDR3 is TGTGCCAGCAGTCGAGAGTCAATATCGGCAGATACGCAGTATTTT.

The chain links TRBV18 to TRBJ1-1; D perhaps matches TRBD1 (6 bases). Germline-derived CDR1 and CDR2 are KGHSH and LQKENI. The CDR3 consists of 12 residues. Deletions cut 2 bases from V and 11 bases from J, with 12 bases between. The DNA of the CDR3 is TGTGCCAGCTCACCAGGGCCAGGGGACGCTTTCTTT. It yields the protein CASSPGPGDAFF.

Here the CDR3 reads CASSPGLRTDTQYF. The CDR3 DNA reads as TGTGCCAGCAGCCCCGGACTGCGCACAGATACGCAGTATTTT. The chain couples TRBV14 to TRBJ2-3; a possible D gene is TRBD2 (5 bases). CDR3 size: 14 residues. Germline assignment: CDR1 SGHDN and CDR2 FVKESK. V was pared by 4 bases and J by 1 base, with 9 bases between.

The rearrangement joins TRBV5-5 to TRBJ1-2; D perhaps matches TRBD1 (6 bases). With 2 bases removed from V and 5 bases from J, the gap between germline ends came to 13 bases. The germline gives CDR1 SGHKS, CDR2 YYEKEE (reference sequence). CDR3 length: 14 amino acids. The CDR3 DNA is TGTGCCAGCAGCTTATGGGTGGACAGTTATGGCTACACCTTC. This encodes CASSLWVDSYGYTF.

The chain recombines TRBV14 with TRBJ1-2; D may be TRBD1 (6 bases). CDR1 SGHDN and CDR2 FVKESK come from the germline V gene. The CDR3 extends over 13 amino acids. Deletions cut 3 bases from V and 7 bases from J, with 12 bases between. CDR3 nucleotide sequence: TGTGCCAGCAGCCAGCGGACAGTGGGTGGCTACACCTTC. Translation: CASSQRTVGGYTF. The full variable domain, with the rest looked up from reference TRBV14 and TRBJ1-2, is EAGVTQFPSHSVIEKGQTVTLRCDPISGHDNLYWYRRVMGKEIKFLLHFVKESKQDESGMPNNRFLAERTGGTYSTLKVQPAELEDSGVYFCASSQRTVGGYTFGSGTRLTVV.